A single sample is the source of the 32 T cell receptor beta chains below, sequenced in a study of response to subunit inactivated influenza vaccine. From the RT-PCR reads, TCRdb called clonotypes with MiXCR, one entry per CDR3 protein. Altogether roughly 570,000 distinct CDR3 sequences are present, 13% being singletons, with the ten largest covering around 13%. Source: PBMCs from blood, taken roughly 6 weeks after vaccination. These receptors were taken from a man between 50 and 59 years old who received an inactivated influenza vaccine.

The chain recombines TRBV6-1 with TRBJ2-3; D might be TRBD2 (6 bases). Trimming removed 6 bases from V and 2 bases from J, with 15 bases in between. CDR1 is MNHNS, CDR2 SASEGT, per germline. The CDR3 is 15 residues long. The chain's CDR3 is CASSPTGVPTDTQYF. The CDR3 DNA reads TGTGCCAGCAGCCCCACGGGGGTCCCCACAGATACGCAGTATTTT.

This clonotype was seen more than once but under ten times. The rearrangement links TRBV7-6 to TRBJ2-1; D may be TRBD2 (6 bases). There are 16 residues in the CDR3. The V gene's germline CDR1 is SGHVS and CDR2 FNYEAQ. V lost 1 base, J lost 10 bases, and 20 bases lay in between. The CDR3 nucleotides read TGTGCCAGCAGCTTAGGCACTAGTGGGGGGAGGAGGGAGCAGTTCTTC. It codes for CASSLGTSGGRREQFF. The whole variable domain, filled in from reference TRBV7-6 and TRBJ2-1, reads GAGVSQSPRYKVTKRGQDVALRCDPISGHVSLYWYRQALGQGPEFLTYFNYEAQQDKSGLPNDRFSAERPEGSISTLTIQRTEQRDSAMYRCASSLGTSGGRREQFFGPGTRLTVL.

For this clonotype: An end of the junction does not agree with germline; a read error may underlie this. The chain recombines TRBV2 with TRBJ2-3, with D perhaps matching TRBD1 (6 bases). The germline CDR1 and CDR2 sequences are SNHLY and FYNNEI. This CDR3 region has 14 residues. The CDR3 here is CASCVDSSTDTEYF. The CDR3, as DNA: TGTGCCAGCTGTGTGGACAGTAGCACAGATACGGAGTATTTT.

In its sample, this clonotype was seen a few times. CDR3 amino acids: CASSLRTSLEQFF. CDR3 bases: TGCGCCAGCAGCTTGAGAACTAGCCTTGAGCAGTTCTTC. The chain combines TRBV5-1 with TRBJ2-1; TRBD2 is a possible D gene (6 bases). Trimming took 1 base from V and 9 from J, leaving 11 bases between them. Germline assignment: CDR1 SGHRS and CDR2 YFSETQ. This CDR3 is built from 13 residues.

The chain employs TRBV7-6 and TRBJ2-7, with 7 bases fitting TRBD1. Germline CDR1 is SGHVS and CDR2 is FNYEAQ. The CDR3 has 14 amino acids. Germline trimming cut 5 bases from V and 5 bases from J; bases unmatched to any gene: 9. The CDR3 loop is CASSPPDRKHEQYF. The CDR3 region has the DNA TGTGCCAGCAGCCCCCCGGACAGGAAACACGAGCAGTACTTC.

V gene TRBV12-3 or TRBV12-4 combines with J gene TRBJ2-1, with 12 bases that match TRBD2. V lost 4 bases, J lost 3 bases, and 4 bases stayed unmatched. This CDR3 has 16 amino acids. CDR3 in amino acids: CASSSGLAGHYNEQFF. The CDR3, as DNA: TGTGCCAGCAGTTCAGGACTAGCGGGGCACTACAATGAGCAGTTCTTC.

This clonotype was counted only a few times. The DNA for the CDR3 is TGCAGTGCTAGAGATCCCGGGACTACAAAAGAGACCCAGTACTTC. Translating gives CSARDPGTTKETQYF. The V gene is TRBV20-1, the J gene TRBJ2-5, with 7 bases fitting TRBD2. The CDR3 loop spans 15 amino acids. V trimming: 0 bases; J trimming: 3 bases; junction bases outside the gene matches: 7. The V gene's germline CDR1 is DFQATT and CDR2 SNEGSKA (reference sequence).

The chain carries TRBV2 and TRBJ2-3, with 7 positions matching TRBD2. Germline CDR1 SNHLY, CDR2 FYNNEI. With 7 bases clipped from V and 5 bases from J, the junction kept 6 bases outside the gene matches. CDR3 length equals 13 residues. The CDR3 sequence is CASIREVLDTQYF. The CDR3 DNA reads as TGTGCCAGCATACGGGAGGTCTTAGATACGCAGTATTTT.

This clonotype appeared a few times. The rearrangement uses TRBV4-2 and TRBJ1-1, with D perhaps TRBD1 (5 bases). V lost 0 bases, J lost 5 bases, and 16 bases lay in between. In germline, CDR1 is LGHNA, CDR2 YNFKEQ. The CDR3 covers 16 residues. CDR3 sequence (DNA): TGTGCCAGCAGCCAAGACCATAGGGACGGATGGACTGAAGCTTTCTTT. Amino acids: CASSQDHRDGWTEAFF.

DNA for the CDR3: TGCAGTGCTAGAGCAAGGGACACAGATACGCAGTATTTT. As protein: CSARARDTDTQYF. The chain employs TRBV20-1 and TRBJ2-3; D call uncertain. Trimming took 1 base from V and 2 from J, leaving 7 bases between them. There are 13 residues in the CDR3. Germline CDR1 DFQATT, CDR2 SNEGSKA (reference sequence).

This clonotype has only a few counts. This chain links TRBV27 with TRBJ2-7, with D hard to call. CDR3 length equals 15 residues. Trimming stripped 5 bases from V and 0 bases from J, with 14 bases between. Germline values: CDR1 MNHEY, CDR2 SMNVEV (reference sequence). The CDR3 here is CASSPNSWSSYEQYF. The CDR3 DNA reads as TGTGCCAGCAGTCCTAACAGTTGGAGCTCCTACGAGCAGTACTTC.

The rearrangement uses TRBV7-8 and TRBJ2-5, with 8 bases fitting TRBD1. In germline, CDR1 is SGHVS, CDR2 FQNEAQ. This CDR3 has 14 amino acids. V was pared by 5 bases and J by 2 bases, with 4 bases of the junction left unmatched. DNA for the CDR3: TGTGCCAGCAGCAACCGACAGGGGCAAGAGACCCAGTACTTC. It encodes CASSNRQGQETQYF.

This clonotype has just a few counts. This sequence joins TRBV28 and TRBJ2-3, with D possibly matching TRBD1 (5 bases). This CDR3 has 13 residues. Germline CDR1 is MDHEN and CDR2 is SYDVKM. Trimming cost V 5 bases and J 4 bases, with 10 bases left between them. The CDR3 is CASSHARADTQYF. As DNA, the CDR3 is TGTGCCAGCAGTCATGCCAGGGCAGATACGCAGTATTTT.

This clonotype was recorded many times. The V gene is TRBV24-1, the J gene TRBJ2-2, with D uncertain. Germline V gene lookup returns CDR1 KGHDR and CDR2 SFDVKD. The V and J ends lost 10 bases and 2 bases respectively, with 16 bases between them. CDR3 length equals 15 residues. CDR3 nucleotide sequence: TGTGCCACAGGCCGAGAAGGGCCCAACACCGGGGAGCTGTTTTTT. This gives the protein CATGREGPNTGELFF.

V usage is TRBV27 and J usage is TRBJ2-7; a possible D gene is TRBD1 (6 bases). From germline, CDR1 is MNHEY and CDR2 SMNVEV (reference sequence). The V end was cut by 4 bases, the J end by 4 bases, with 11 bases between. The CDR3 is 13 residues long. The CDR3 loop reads CASSWGRGYEQYF. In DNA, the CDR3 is TGTGCCAGCAGTTGGGGCAGGGGTTACGAGCAGTACTTC.

The CDR3 spells CASGTGGADTQYF. The CDR3 bases are TGTGCCAGCGGGACAGGGGGAGCAGATACGCAGTATTTT. The V gene is TRBV7-3, the J gene TRBJ2-3; 11 nucleotides line up with TRBD1. Looked up from germline, CDR1 is SGHTA and CDR2 is FQGTGA. V lost 8 bases and J lost 4; bases outside the gene matches: 2. The CDR3 contains 13 residues.

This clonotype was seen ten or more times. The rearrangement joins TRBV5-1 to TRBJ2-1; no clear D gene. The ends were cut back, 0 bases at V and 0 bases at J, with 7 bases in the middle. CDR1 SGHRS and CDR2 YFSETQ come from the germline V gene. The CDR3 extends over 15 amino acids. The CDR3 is CASSLDPPSYNEQFF. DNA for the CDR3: TGCGCCAGCAGCTTGGACCCCCCCTCCTACAATGAGCAGTTCTTC.

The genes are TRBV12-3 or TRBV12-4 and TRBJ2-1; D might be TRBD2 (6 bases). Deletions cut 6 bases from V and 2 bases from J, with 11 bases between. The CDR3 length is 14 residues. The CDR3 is CASRGLTAYNEQFF. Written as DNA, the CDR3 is TGTGCCAGCAGAGGACTAACCGCCTACAATGAGCAGTTCTTC.

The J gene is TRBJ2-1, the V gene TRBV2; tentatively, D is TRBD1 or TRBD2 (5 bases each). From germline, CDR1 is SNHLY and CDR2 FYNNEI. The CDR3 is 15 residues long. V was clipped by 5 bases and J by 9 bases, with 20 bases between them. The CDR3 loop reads CASSRDRFRIAEQFF. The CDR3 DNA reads TGTGCCAGCAGTCGGGACCGTTTTCGGATCGCTGAGCAGTTCTTC.

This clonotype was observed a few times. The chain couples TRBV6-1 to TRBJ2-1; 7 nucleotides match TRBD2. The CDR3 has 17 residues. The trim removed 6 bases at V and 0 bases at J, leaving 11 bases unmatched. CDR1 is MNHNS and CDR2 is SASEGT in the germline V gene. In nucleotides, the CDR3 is TGTGCCAGCAGCAATACGGGCGGGGGTGGCTCCTACAATGAGCAGTTCTTC. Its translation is CASSNTGGGGSYNEQFF.

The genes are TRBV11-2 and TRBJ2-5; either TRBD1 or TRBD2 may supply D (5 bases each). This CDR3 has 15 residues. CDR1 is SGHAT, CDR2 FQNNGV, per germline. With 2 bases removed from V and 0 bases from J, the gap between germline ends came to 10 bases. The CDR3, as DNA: TGTGCCAGCAGCTTAACGTGGGGACACCAAGAGACCCAGTACTTC. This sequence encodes CASSLTWGHQETQYF. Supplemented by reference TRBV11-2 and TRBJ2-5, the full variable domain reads EAGVAQSPRYKIIEKRQSVAFWCNPISGHATLYWYQQILGQGPKLLIQFQNNGVVDDSQLPKDRFSAERLKGVDSTLKIQPAKLEDSAVYLCASSLTWGHQETQYFGPGTRLLVL.

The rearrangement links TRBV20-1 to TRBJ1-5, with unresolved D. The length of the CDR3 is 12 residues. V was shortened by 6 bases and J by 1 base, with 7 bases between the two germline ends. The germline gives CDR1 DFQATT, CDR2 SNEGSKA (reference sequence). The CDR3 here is CSAKLSNQPQHF. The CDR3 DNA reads TGCAGTGCCAAATTAAGCAATCAGCCCCAGCATTTT.

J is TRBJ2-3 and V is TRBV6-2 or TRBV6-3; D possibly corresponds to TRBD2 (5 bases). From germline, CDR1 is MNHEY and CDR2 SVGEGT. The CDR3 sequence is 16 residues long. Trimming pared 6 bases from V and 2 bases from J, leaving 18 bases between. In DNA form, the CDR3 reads TGTGCCAGCAGCCCGGACTGGCGAGTTAACACAGATACGCAGTATTTT. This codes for CASSPDWRVNTDTQYF.

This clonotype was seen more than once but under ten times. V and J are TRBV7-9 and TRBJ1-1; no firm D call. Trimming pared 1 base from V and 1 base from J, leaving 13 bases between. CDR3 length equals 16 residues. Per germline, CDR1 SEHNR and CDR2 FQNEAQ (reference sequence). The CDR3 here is CASSLVTAYSNTEAFF. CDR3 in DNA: TGTGCCAGCAGCTTAGTGACGGCCTATTCGAACACTGAAGCTTTCTTT.

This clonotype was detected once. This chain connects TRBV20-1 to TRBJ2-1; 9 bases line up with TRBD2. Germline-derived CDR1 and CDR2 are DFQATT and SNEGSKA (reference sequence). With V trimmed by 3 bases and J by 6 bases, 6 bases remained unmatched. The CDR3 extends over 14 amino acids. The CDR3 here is CSASWAGGTNEQFF. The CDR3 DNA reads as TGCAGTGCTAGTTGGGCGGGGGGGACCAATGAGCAGTTCTTC.

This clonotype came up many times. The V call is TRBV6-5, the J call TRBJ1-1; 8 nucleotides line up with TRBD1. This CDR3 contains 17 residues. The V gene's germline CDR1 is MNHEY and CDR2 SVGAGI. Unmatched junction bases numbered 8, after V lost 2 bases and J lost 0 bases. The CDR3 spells CASSYRRTGNMNTEAFF. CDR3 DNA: TGTGCCAGCAGTTACCGACGGACAGGGAACATGAACACTGAAGCTTTCTTT.

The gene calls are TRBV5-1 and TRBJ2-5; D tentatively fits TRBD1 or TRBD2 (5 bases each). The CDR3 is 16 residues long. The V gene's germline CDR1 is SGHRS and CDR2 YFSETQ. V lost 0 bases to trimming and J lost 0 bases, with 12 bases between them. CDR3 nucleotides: TGCGCCAGCAGCTTGGGTGCCAGGGAGTACCAAGAGACCCAGTACTTC. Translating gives CASSLGAREYQETQYF.

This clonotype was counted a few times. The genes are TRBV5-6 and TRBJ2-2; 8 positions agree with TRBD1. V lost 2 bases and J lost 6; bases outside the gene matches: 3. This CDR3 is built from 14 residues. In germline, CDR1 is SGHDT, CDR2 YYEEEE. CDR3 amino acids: CASSFRQGPGELFF. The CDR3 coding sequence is TGTGCCAGCAGCTTCCGACAGGGGCCCGGGGAGCTGTTTTTT.

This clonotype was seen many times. In DNA form, the CDR3 reads TGTGCCAGCAGCCCTAGGACTAGCTCCTACGAGCAGTACTTC. This sequence encodes CASSPRTSSYEQYF. The chain couples TRBV7-9 to TRBJ2-7; 7 positions match TRBD2. The V and J ends lost 5 bases and 0 bases, in that order; junction bases with no gene match: 4. CDR1 and CDR2 (germline): SEHNR, FQNEAQ (reference sequence). There are 14 residues in the CDR3.

Written as DNA, the CDR3 is TGTGCCAGCAGTCCGGACAGGGGGAGGTATGGCTACACCTTC. This gives the protein CASSPDRGRYGYTF. The V and J genes are TRBV28 and TRBJ1-2; 10 nucleotides line up with TRBD1. Trimming at V came to 5 bases and at J to 5 bases, leaving 5 bases not matched to a gene. The CDR3 sequence is 14 residues long. Germline CDR1 and CDR2: MDHEN and SYDVKM.

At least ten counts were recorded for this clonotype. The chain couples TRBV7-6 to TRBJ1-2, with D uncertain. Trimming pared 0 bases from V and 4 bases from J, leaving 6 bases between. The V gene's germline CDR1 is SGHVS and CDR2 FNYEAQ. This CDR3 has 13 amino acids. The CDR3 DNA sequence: TGTGCCAGCAGCTTAGCCGACGGCTATGGCTACACCTTC. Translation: CASSLADGYGYTF.

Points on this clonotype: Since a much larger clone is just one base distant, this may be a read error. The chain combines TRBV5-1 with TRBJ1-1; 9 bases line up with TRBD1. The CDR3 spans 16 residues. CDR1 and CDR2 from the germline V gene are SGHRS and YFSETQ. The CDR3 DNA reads TGCGCCAGCACCTCCGGACAGGGGATCAGGAACACTGAAGCTTACTTT. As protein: CASTSGQGIRNTEAYF.